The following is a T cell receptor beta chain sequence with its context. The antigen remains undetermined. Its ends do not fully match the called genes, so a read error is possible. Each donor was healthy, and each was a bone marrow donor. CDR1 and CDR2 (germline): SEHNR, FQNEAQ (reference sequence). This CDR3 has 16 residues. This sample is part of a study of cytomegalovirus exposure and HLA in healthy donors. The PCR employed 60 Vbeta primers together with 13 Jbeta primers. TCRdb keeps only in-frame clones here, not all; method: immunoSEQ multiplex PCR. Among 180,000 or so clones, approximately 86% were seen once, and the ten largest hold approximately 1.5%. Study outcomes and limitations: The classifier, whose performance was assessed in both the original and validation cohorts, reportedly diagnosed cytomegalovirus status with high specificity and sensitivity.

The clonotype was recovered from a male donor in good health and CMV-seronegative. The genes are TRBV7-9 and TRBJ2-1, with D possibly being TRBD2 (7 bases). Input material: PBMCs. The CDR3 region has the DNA TGTTCCAGCAGCCTGCTTAGGGGGGGGGCCTTTAATGAGCAGTTCTTC. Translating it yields CSSSLLRGGAFNEQFF.